The present TCR beta chain was sequenced within a study of blood T cell repertoires in COVID-19. The CDR3 loop spans 13 amino acids. The V gene's germline CDR1 is SGHAT and CDR2 FQNNGV. Trimming cost V 5 bases and J 6 bases, with 11 bases left between them. Each participant's cohort was designated according to participant-reported clinical history. Before being deemed recovered, Cohort 3 donors had two negative PCRs, clearance, or symptom resolution. Method: immunoSEQ multiplex PCR; TCRdb's copy keeps in-frame clones and lacks some. The sample carries about 350,000 clones, about 88% recorded once. This clone came up once.

The sequence was collected from a woman between 25 and 40 years old who had recovered from COVID-19. The chain employs TRBV11-2 and TRBJ1-5; D not resolved. Sequenced material: PBMCs or T cells enriched from blood (not recorded which). The CDR3 loop is CASSESRRQPQHF. The CDR3 nucleotides are TGTGCCAGCAGCGAATCCAGGCGTCAGCCCCAGCATTTT.